This paragraph covers one TCR beta chain sequence. Per the study methods: The authors estimated nucleated cell counts from reference gene primer amplification. Here immunoSEQ multiplex PCR was the method, and the copy in TCRdb shows in-frame clones only, minus some. V, J and clone size reflect that table, while D and trimming were determined from the DNA. This sample yields more than 200,000 clones, of which around 84% are seen a single time; approximately 10% belongs to the top ten. The entry originates in a study of blood T cell repertoires in COVID-19. In the study overall: The United States, Italy and Spain provided the acute and convalescent COVID-19 samples. PBMCs, B-cell-depleted T cells, or T cells were the source of the cDNA or gDNA that made up the material.

Seattle enrolled patients during active infection and tracked them longitudinally. The TCR was taken from a woman of 80 years or more with COVID-19, enrolled during active disease. Sequences were obtained from peripheral blood.

The DNA for the CDR3 is TGTGCCAGCAGCCCAGCGAGCACAGATACGCAGTATTTT. Encoded protein: CASSPASTDTQYF. The rearrangement links TRBV7-3 to TRBJ2-3; no firm D call. Germline CDR1 is SGHTA and CDR2 is FQGTGA. V dropped 5 bases and J dropped 0 bases, with 6 bases sitting between them. The CDR3 is 13 residues long.